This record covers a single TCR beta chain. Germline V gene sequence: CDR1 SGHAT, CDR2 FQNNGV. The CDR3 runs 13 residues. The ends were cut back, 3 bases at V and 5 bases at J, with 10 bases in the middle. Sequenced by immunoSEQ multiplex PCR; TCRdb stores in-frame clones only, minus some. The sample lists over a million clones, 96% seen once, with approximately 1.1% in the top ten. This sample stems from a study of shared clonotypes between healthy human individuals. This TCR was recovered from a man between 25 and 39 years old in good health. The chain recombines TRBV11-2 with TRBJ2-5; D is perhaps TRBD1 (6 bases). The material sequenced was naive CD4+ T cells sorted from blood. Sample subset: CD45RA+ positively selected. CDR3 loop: CASSFAGVETQYF. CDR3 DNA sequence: TGTGCCAGCAGCTTTGCAGGGGTTGAGACCCAGTACTTC.